The rows below give T cell receptor beta chains drawn from one sample of a study of blood T cell repertoires in COVID-19. Assay: immunoSEQ multiplex PCR; the TCRdb copy retains only in-frame clones and omits some. The sample lists hundreds of thousands of clones, roughly 86% occurring once. The sequencing input was peripheral blood. These receptors all stem from a human donor in a cohort sampled during active COVID-19. Both conserved end residues are part of each CDR3. The D gene is left open where the match is weak. A clone size is listed for some rows: how often the clone was seen (once, few, many), or a class if it is expanded.

v_gene	abundance	j_gene	d_gene	len	CDR3nt	CDR3aa
TRBV19	NA	TRBJ1-5	NA	15	TGTGCCAGTAGTCCCTGGCCAGCGGGTAATCAGCCCCAGCATTTT	CASSPWPAGNQPQHF
TRBV6-4	once	TRBJ2-7	TRBD2	14	TGTGCCAGCAGTGTAGCGGGGGGCGCCTACGAGCAGTACTTC	CASSVAGGAYEQYF
TRBV11-2	NA	TRBJ1-6	TRBD1	14	TGTGCCAGCAGCCTGAACAGGGGCAATTCACCCCTCCACTTT	CASSLNRGNSPLHF
TRBV4-1	NA	TRBJ1-1	NA	13	TGCGCCAGCAGCCAAGATAGGGGGATTGAAGCTTTCTTT	CASSQDRGIEAFF
TRBV6-2/TRBV6-3	NA	TRBJ2-3	NA	18	TGTGCCAGCAGTTACTCTGTCGGGACAAGGGTTAGAACAGATACGCAGTATTTT	CASSYSVGTRVRTDTQYF
TRBV4-3	NA	TRBJ2-7	NA	14	TGCGCCAGCAGTCCGGGTGGGTCTCTCTACGAGCAGTACTTC	CASSPGGSLYEQYF
TRBV2	NA	TRBJ2-5	NA	15	TGTGCCAGCGGGTTAGACTGGCGGGTGGCAGAGACCCAGTACTTC	CASGLDWRVAETQYF
TRBV7-2	NA	TRBJ1-1	TRBD1	14	TGTGCCAGCAGCTGGGGACAGGGGAACACTGAAGCTTTCTTT	CASSWGQGNTEAFF
TRBV9	NA	TRBJ1-4	TRBD1	15	TGTGCCAGCAGCTTGCAGGGGGCGGGCGGAGAAAAACTGTTTTTT	CASSLQGAGGEKLFF
TRBV6-5	few	TRBJ2-3	TRBD1	13	TGTGCCAGCTCGGCAGGGGGCGGAGATACGCAGTATTTT	CASSAGGGDTQYF
TRBV7-9	once	TRBJ2-1	NA	15	TGTGCCAGCAGCTCCAGGGGGGAGGTGTACAATGAGCAGTTCTTC	CASSSRGEVYNEQFF
TRBV28	NA	TRBJ1-5	NA	14	TGTGCCAGCAGTTTATGGGCGGACAATCAGCCCCAGCATTTT	CASSLWADNQPQHF
TRBV7-9	NA	TRBJ2-7	TRBD1	14	TGTGCCAGCAGCTTAGGGAGGGACAGGCACGAGCAGTACTTC	CASSLGRDRHEQYF
TRBV19	NA	TRBJ2-5	TRBD1	15	TGTGCCAGTAGTTACGACTTGACAGGGCGTGAGACCCAGTACTTC	CASSYDLTGRETQYF
TRBV6-2/TRBV6-3	NA	TRBJ1-2	NA	12	TGTGCCAGCAGCCTCTATGCGGGAGGCTACACCTTC	CASSLYAGGYTF
TRBV19	NA	TRBJ2-6	TRBD1	18	TGTGCCAGTAGTACTTCCGGGACAGGGGGTTACGGGGCCAACGTCCTGACTTTC	CASSTSGTGGYGANVLTF
TRBV30	NA	TRBJ1-3	NA	16	TGTGCCTGGAGTGTAGGGAGAGAGCTTTCTGGAAACACCATATATTTT	CAWSVGRELSGNTIYF
TRBV7-9	NA	TRBJ2-3	TRBD2	16	TGTGCCAGCAGCTTGACTAGCGGGAGACCCACAGATACGCAGTATTTT	CASSLTSGRPTDTQYF
TRBV4-3	NA	TRBJ1-2	NA	16	TGCGCCAGCAGCCAAGATTTGGCGACAGTTGATCCCGGCTACACCTTC	CASSQDLATVDPGYTF
TRBV28	NA	TRBJ1-2	TRBD1	15	TGTGCCAGCAGTTCCACGGGACAGGGCAACTATGGCTACACCTTC	CASSSTGQGNYGYTF
TRBV28	NA	TRBJ2-7	TRBD1	14	TGTGCCAGCAGGATGGGACAGGGCCTAGGCGAGCAGTACTTC	CASRMGQGLGEQYF
TRBV27	NA	TRBJ2-7	NA	15	TGTGCCAGCAGTTTTCGCGGGGAGCCTCAATACGAGCAGTACTTC	CASSFRGEPQYEQYF
TRBV14	NA	TRBJ1-2	NA	18	TGTGCCAGCAGCCTCGCGGGGCAAGGACGAATAACCAACTATGGCTACACCTTC	CASSLAGQGRITNYGYTF
TRBV19	NA	TRBJ1-2	NA	12	TGTGCCAGTAGTTCGACAGACTATGGCTACACCTTC	CASSSTDYGYTF
TRBV19	NA	TRBJ2-2	TRBD1	15	TGTGCCAGTAAGGCCGGGACAGGGATCACCGGGGAGCTGTTTTTT	CASKAGTGITGELFF
TRBV19	few	TRBJ1-6	NA	14	TGTGCCAGTAGTATCACCAGGGGTAATTCACCCCTCCACTTT	CASSITRGNSPLHF
TRBV20-1	NA	TRBJ1-5	NA	12	TGCAGTGCTAGTGGCGGAAATCAGCCCCAGCATTTT	CSASGGNQPQHF
TRBV3-1/TRBV3-2	NA	TRBJ1-6	NA	14	TGTGCCAGCAGCCGAGCCGACCGGGGTTCACCCCTCCACTTT	CASSRADRGSPLHF
TRBV3-1/TRBV3-2	NA	TRBJ2-3	TRBD2	18	TGTGCCAGCAGCCAAGGGTCCACTGCGGGGGGGCCGATAGATACGCAGTATTTT	CASSQGSTAGGPIDTQYF
TRBV6-2/TRBV6-3	NA	TRBJ2-1	TRBD1	16	TGTGCCAGCAGTTACCCCCCGGGACAGGCCAGGAATGAGCAGTTCTTC	CASSYPPGQARNEQFF
TRBV18	NA	TRBJ1-1	NA	15	TGTGCCAGCTCAGGTGATACAGGAGTTAACACTGAAGCTTTCTTT	CASSGDTGVNTEAFF
TRBV29-1	NA	TRBJ1-2	TRBD1	15	TGCAGCGTCTCATTTGCTGCACAGGGGTCGGATGGCTACACCTTC	CSVSFAAQGSDGYTF
TRBV7-2	NA	TRBJ2-1	TRBD1	14	TGTGCCAGCAGTAGACAGGGAAGGTATAATGAGCAGTTCTTC	CASSRQGRYNEQFF
TRBV5-1	NA	TRBJ2-1	NA	14	TGCGCCAGCAGCTTGGCACTAGCTATCAATGAGCAGTTCTTC	CASSLALAINEQFF
TRBV6-2/TRBV6-3	NA	TRBJ2-7	TRBD2	17	TGTGCCAGCAGTTACTCGACTAAGGGACTAGCGGTCTACGAGCAGTACTTC	CASSYSTKGLAVYEQYF
TRBV19	NA	TRBJ1-6	NA	15	TGTGCCAGTAGTATAGTACAGGGAAGTTCTTCACCCCTCCACTTT	CASSIVQGSSSPLHF
TRBV7-2	NA	TRBJ1-2	TRBD1	15	TGTGCCAGCAGCTTAGTTGTGGCAGGGGGCAGTGGCTACACCTTC	CASSLVVAGGSGYTF
TRBV7-3	NA	TRBJ1-2	NA	13	TGTGCCAGCAGCTTCAGGACAGACTATGGCTACACCTTC	CASSFRTDYGYTF
TRBV3-1/TRBV3-2	NA	TRBJ2-7	TRBD2	13	TGTGCCAGCAGCCAAGGCGGGAGACGCGAGCAGTACTTC	CASSQGGRREQYF
TRBV28	NA	TRBJ1-2	TRBD1	18	TGTGCCAGCAGTTCCACCGCGGGACAGAGGGAGTCCTACTATGGCTACACCTTC	CASSSTAGQRESYYGYTF
TRBV3-1/TRBV3-2	once	TRBJ2-7	TRBD2	15	TGTGCCAGCACCCGCACTAGCGGGAGGTTGTACGAGCAGTACTTC	CASTRTSGRLYEQYF
TRBV5-6	NA	TRBJ2-1	TRBD2	15	TGTGCCAGCAGCCAAGGACTAGCGAGAGACAATGAGCAGTTCTTC	CASSQGLARDNEQFF
TRBV7-2	NA	TRBJ1-4	TRBD1	15	TGTGCCAGCAGCTTCTCGGGACAGGGAGATGAAAAACTGTTTTTT	CASSFSGQGDEKLFF
TRBV10-2	NA	TRBJ2-7	NA	12	TGCGCCAGCAGCTCTACTAGCTCCGAGCAGTACTTC	CASSSTSSEQYF
TRBV19	NA	TRBJ1-1	NA	19	TGTGCCAGTAGTAGACAGGCCAAAGGTCCCGAGGGGATGAACACTGAAGCTTTCTTT	CASSRQAKGPEGMNTEAFF
TRBV18	NA	TRBJ2-3	TRBD1	15	TGTGCCAGCTCACCAAGAGGGGGCCAGGGAGATACGCAGTATTTT	CASSPRGGQGDTQYF
TRBV6-5	NA	TRBJ1-4	NA	15	TGTGCCAGCAGTTACTCTTGGGTCGTAGCGGAAAAACTGTTTTTT	CASSYSWVVAEKLFF
TRBV4-2	once	TRBJ2-7	NA	15	TGTGCCAGCAGCCAAGGACCCGGGAGCTCCTACGAGCAGTACTTC	CASSQGPGSSYEQYF
TRBV6-1	NA	TRBJ2-3	TRBD2	18	TGTGCCAGCAGTGACCCCGCCGAAGCGGGGGCCCTCACAGATACGCAGTATTTT	CASSDPAEAGALTDTQYF
TRBV3-1/TRBV3-2	NA	TRBJ2-1	NA	16	TGTGCCAGCAGCCAAGATTCGTCTAGCGTCTACAATGAGCAGTTCTTC	CASSQDSSSVYNEQFF
TRBV6-6	once	TRBJ1-1	NA	11	TGTGCCAGCGGGGGGACGGGTGAAGCTTTCTTT	CASGGTGEAFF
TRBV5-8	NA	TRBJ1-1	NA	16	TGTGCCAGCAGCTTACAACAGTTAGTCCTGAACACTGAAGCTTTCTTT	CASSLQQLVLNTEAFF
TRBV3-1/TRBV3-2	NA	TRBJ2-5	TRBD2	14	TGTGCCAGCAGCCATGCGGGGGTACAAGAGACCCAGTACTTC	CASSHAGVQETQYF
TRBV9	NA	TRBJ2-5	TRBD2	16	TGTGCCAGCAGCGTTTCTAGCGGGGGGACCCAAGAGACCCAGTACTTC	CASSVSSGGTQETQYF
TRBV19	NA	TRBJ1-5	NA	11	TGTGCCAGTAGTATTCCGGGGCCCCAGCATTTT	CASSIPGPQHF
TRBV7-2	NA	TRBJ2-7	TRBD2	17	TGTGCCAGCAGCTCGGGACTAGCGGGAGTTGTTCCCTACGAGCAGTACTTC	CASSSGLAGVVPYEQYF
TRBV19	NA	TRBJ2-7	TRBD1	13	TGTGCCACCACGGGACAGGGTCCCAACGAGCAGTACTTC	CATTGQGPNEQYF
TRBV6-6	NA	TRBJ1-6	TRBD1	15	TGTGCCAGCAGACAGGGGGCGTTTTTAGAGTCACCCCTCCACTTT	CASRQGAFLESPLHF
TRBV30	once	TRBJ1-6	TRBD1	15	TGTGCCTGGAGTTACCGGACAGGAGGGAATTCACCCCTCCACTTT	CAWSYRTGGNSPLHF